This TCR beta chain was observed in a study of blood T cell repertoires in COVID-19 (TCRdb year 2020). About the full investigation: Samples from collaborators originated in the United States, Italy and Spain and spanned both the acute and convalescent phases of COVID-19. The prospective study material was composed of cDNA or gDNA derived from T cells, B-cell-depleted T cells, or PBMCs. The dataset comprised deeply sampled blood TCRbeta repertoires from subjects exposed to, actively infected with, or recovered from COVID-19. Nearly every sample came with metadata listing a de-identified subject ID, COVID-19 status, age in years and sex. Where available, HLA class I and class II types were taken from metadata supplied by the sample provider and were not determined by assay-based typing. The repertoires were made available in a free public database intended to serve as a resource for research on the immune response to SARS-CoV-2. The samples were drawn from the first 160 participants of the ongoing ImmuneRACE study and from over 950 subjects provided by 6 global collaborators. The full study reports these points: How much clinical and demographic metadata was included differed by source and by participant, and the metadata was provided uncurated.

TCRbeta CDR3 regions were amplified from genomic DNA by means of the immunoSEQ Assay, a bias-controlled multiplex PCR. The authors' pipeline ran thus. Within the assay, amplification of reference gene primers was used to estimate how many nucleated cells each sample contained. Sequence reads were collapsed and filtered to measure the absolute abundance of every unique TCRbeta CDR3 rearrangement. For each sample, productive Simpson clonality was calculated by taking the square root of Simpson's diversity index across productive rearrangements. TCRdb holds this immuneACCESS table with in-frame rearrangements only. Some clones are missing; in checked studies, unresolved V genes explain under half, and the rest has no known cause. Clonal size and the V and J genes are those of that table, whereas D and trimming came from the DNA. The sample data list 350,000 to 450,000 clones, and 85% of these were observed just once. About 3.6% of the sample rests with the top ten.

Notes on this clone: This receptor's antigen is unknown. There are no base qualities to consult, and no much larger clone falls within one base.

Whole blood was collected in K2EDTA tubes by collaborating institutions according to the institutions' own protocols. For TCRbeta analysis, collaborator samples were shipped as frozen whole blood, as isolated PBMCs, or as DNA extracted from either sample type. The receptor's source is a woman between 18 and 30 years old with acute or convalescent COVID-19. Sequenced input: peripheral blood.

The nucleotides read TGTGCCAGCAGTTTAGGTAGGAGTTCACCCCTCCACTTT. Translated, this gives CASSLGRSSPLHF. The chain employs TRBV12-3 or TRBV12-4 and TRBJ1-6; the D gene lacks a confident call. V drops 1 base and J drops 9 bases, leaving 7 bases in between. The CDR3 holds 13 amino acids from the cysteine to the phenylalanine. The read is trimmed to its CDR3 DNA, 39 bases read in frame from base 1.